This T cell receptor (beta chain) is drawn from a study of T-cell memory formation after mild COVID-19. General study findings and limits: Day 15 to 85 contracting clones showed balanced CD4/CD8; day 15 to 37 expanders favored CD4+. CD4+ contracting clones were mainly CM and EM; CD8+ ones, EMRA. The study detected some responding clones in pre-infection memory, suggesting cross-reactive memory joined.

This clonotype was seen a handful of times. The target antigen is unknown. Trimming at V came to 5 bases and at J to 4 bases, leaving 4 bases not matched to a gene. The CDR3 has 13 residues. Constant-segment primers served in 5'RACE that generated TCR alpha and TCR beta cDNA libraries bearing sample barcodes and UMIs. TCRdb used MiXCR to reprocess the 5' RACE reads, holding one entry per CDR3 protein. This table holds more than 150,000 distinct CDR3 sequences, about 22% found once. The sequenced material came from PBMCs or a T cell subset sorted from them (not recorded which). This clonotype was obtained from an adult woman who had mild COVID-19 (a few samples of this study predate the infection). Cell type and time point are not known. The chain uses TRBV12-3 or TRBV12-4 and TRBJ1-1; 7 bases fit TRBD1. The CDR3 nucleotides read TGTGCCAGCAGTCCTGGGACAGCCACTGAAGCTTTCTTT. It translates to CASSPGTATEAFF.